This TCR beta chain was captured by sequencing in a study of T cells in Graves' hyperthyroidism and ophthalmopathy (dated by TCRdb to between 2018 and 2021). About the investigation overall: Peripheral blood was collected at initial diagnosis, before any treatment. A discovery cohort of about a hundred patients, approximately 45 with Graves' ophthalmopathy and 57 with stable Graves' hyperthyroidism, was used to find distinguishing TCR V-J signatures. An independent validation cohort of under 20 hyperthyroidism patients and over 15 patients who later progressed to ophthalmopathy tested prospective prediction of ophthalmopathy. The 100 discovery patients were randomly divided into training and test sets at a 7:3 ratio. In addition, the study compared T-cell repertoires in thyroid tissue and in blood from a handful of Graves' hyperthyroidism patients. After sampling, hyperthyroidism patients received methimazole starting at 30 mg daily, and ophthalmopathy patients received high-dose intravenous methylprednisolone. The paper reports TCR Vbeta CDR3 sequencing of some 140 peripheral blood samples: 43 ophthalmopathy, fewer than 85 hyperthyroidism and some 17 progressor patients.

The TCR beta CDR3 regions were amplified from the RNA transcripts. For the first round of RT-PCR on the TCR CDR3, the HTBI primer set was used together with the Qiagen OneStep RT-PCR kit. Libraries were constructed in a second round of multiplex PCR, after which size selection and purification were carried out. Libraries were sequenced paired-end with 100 bp reads on an Illumina HiSeq2000. The original pipeline was this. SOAPnuke was used to process the raw data, throwing out any read that contained adapters or uncalled bases, had a mean Phred below 15, or lacked an exact constant-primer or identifier match. High-quality paired reads were merged with COPE v1.2.5, and unique nucleotide sequences were defined as clonotypes. MiTCR v1.1 was used to align clonotypes to the IMGT TRBV, TRBD and TRBJ reference segments. Only V-J combinations with frequency above 0.0001, covering 98% to 99.2% of repertoires, were analysed. The TCS score was defined as the ratio of F50 (clonal expansion) to E x V (chaos), calculated using BLOSUM62-based TCRdist between CDR3 peptides within each V-J. Welch's t-statistics and random forest reduced just over 500 V-J features to under 15, which were used in a naive Bayes classifier (R e1071). The similarity between thyroid and blood repertoires was quantified using the Morisita-Horn index. Using fastp at Q25 and MiXCR, TCRdb reprocessed the public reads and kept productive beta chains. Each CDR3 protein appears once, grouped with its most common genes and DNA. These V and J calls originate from TCRdb's pipeline instead of the authors' own analysis. The sample table records hundreds of thousands of distinct CDR3 sequences; about 15% of these occur just once. Jointly, the top ten make up around 4.5% of the sample.

The investigation overall reported the following: Most expanded thyroid clonotypes (frequency above 0.001) were also found in blood, which suggests that blood repertoires may mirror thyroid immune responses. In cross-validation, a model built on a 13 V-J signature told ophthalmopathy apart from stable hyperthyroidism with under 90% sensitivity and roughly 83% specificity, and in testing the same model reached 80%/75%. No statistical method was used to fix the sample size in advance, and group allocation was not hidden from the investigators. In validation, the model predicted progression to ophthalmopathy with approximately 71% sensitivity and around 72% specificity, a median of about six months before onset.

Moderately to severely active disease, a Clinical Activity Score of at least 3, a NOSPECS grade of at least 4, and a duration under 3 months were present in ophthalmopathy patients. Any patient with an uncontrolled infection, another autoimmune disease, pregnancy or lactation was excluded. Diagnoses were established on the basis of clinical symptoms, serum thyroxine and TRAb, thyroid ultrasound, and orbital computed tomography. PBMCs were separated from approximately 10 ml of fresh peripheral blood using Ficoll-Paque density gradient centrifugation. Trizol reagent was used to extract total RNA, and RNA quality was then checked on an Agilent 2100 Bioanalyzer. Comments on this clonotype: What antigen it recognizes has not been identified. No base quality values were provided; no much bigger clone lies one nucleotide off.

The germline V gene (reference sequence) sets CDR1 to DFQATT and CDR2 to SNEGSKA. From the cysteine through the phenylalanine, the CDR3 covers 14 amino acids. Just the 42-base CDR3 DNA is kept, in frame starting at base 1. Between the V and J ends, shortened by 6 bases and 6 bases respectively, the junction contains 17 bases. The specimen was blood. This receptor was taken from a woman in her thirties or forties with Graves' ophthalmopathy. The V gene is TRBV20-1 and the J gene is TRBJ2-2; there is no confident call for the D gene. The DNA sequence reads TGCAGTGCCAGCAGTTTCGCGGCTGCCGGGGAGCTGTTTTTT. This translates into CSASSFAAAGELFF.